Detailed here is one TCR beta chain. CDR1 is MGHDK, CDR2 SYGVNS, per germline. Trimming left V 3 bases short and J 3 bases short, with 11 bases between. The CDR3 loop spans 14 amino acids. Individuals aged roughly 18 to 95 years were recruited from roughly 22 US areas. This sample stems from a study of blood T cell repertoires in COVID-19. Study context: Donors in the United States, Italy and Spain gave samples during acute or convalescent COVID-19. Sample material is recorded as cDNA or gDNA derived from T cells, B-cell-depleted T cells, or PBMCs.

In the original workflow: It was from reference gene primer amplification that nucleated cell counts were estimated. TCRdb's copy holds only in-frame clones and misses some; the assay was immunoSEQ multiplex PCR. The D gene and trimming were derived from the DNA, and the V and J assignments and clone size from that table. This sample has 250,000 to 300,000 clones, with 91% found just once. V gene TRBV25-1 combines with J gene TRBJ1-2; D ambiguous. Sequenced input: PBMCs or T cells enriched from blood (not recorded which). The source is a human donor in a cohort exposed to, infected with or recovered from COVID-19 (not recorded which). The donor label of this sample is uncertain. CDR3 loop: CASSEPEADYGYTF. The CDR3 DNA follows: TGTGCCAGCAGTGAGCCGGAAGCGGACTATGGCTACACCTTC.